The TCR beta chain described here comes from a study of blood T cell repertoires in COVID-19. Study-level background: Samples came from the United States, Italy and Spain, spanning acute and convalescent COVID-19.

Germline-derived CDR1 and CDR2 are SGHNT and YYREEE (reference sequence). The CDR3 runs to 14 residues. Trimming removed 0 bases from V and 4 bases from J, with 10 bases in between. In the original analysis: Estimates of nucleated cell counts were drawn from the amplification of reference gene primers. Here immunoSEQ multiplex PCR was the method, and the copy in TCRdb shows in-frame clones only, minus some. V and J calls and clone size follow that table, whereas D and trimming were derived from the DNA. The sample includes over 140,000 clones, about 80% of them seen just once. The sequence derives from a woman aged 55-75 years with acute or convalescent COVID-19. Source material: peripheral blood. This sequence joins TRBV5-4 and TRBJ1-2, with a tentative D call TRBD1 (6 bases). The CDR3 sequence: CASSLDRALYGYTF. Here the CDR3 DNA reads TGTGCCAGCAGCTTGGACAGGGCCCTCTATGGCTACACCTTC.